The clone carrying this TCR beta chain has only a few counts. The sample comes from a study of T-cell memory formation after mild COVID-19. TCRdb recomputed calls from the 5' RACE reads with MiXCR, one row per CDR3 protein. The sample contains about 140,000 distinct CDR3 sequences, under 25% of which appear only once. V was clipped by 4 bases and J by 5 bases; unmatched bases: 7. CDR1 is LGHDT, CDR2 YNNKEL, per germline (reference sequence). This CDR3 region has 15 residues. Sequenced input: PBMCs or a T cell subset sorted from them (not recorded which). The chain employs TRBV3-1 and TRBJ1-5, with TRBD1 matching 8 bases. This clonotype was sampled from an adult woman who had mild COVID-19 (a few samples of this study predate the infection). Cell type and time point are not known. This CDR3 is CASSLAYRGDQPQHF. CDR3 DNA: TGTGCCAGCAGCCTAGCCTACAGGGGGGATCAGCCCCAGCATTTT.